The rows below give T cell receptor beta chains drawn from one sample of a study of blood T cell repertoires in COVID-19. The method was immunoSEQ multiplex PCR; TCRdb's version includes in-frame clones alone and lacks a portion of them. The sample carries approximately 260,000 clones, about 86% recorded once. The source material was PBMCs or T cells enriched from blood (not recorded which). Receptor source: a woman between 35 and 50 years old with acute COVID-19. Each CDR3 is given with its conserved first and last residue. D genes are given only for firm matches. Expanded clones get a size class; other rows say once, few or many, or leave the size out.

clone size	V gene	D gene	J gene	CDR3 DNA	CDR3 protein
NA	TRBV11-2	NA	TRBJ1-5	TGTGCCAGCAGCTTAGATCCCGGGGCTAAAAAGGACAGCAGCAATCAGCCCCAGCATTTT	CASSLDPGAKKDSSNQPQHF
once	TRBV9	NA	TRBJ2-5	TGTGCCAGCAGGCGGGGGCCAGAGACCCAGTACTTC	CASRRGPETQYF
NA	TRBV19	NA	TRBJ1-6	TGTGCCAGTAGTATAGGAGTGGGCAGCAATTCACCCCTCCACTTT	CASSIGVGSNSPLHF
few	TRBV7-9	NA	TRBJ2-3	TGTGCCAGCAGCTTAGTGATGGATAGCGCCGGAGATACGCAGTATTTT	CASSLVMDSAGDTQYF
NA	TRBV11-3	NA	TRBJ2-5	TGTGCCAGCAGCTTAGAGGGCAGGGTGATGGAGACCCAGTACTTC	CASSLEGRVMETQYF
NA	TRBV5-6	TRBD1	TRBJ2-6	TGTGCCAGCTCGACAGGGATTAGAAATTCTGGGGCCAACGTCCTGACTTTC	CASSTGIRNSGANVLTF
NA	TRBV19	TRBD1	TRBJ1-1	TGTGCCAGTAGTATGGGGCCCCCACAGGGGGTTAACACTGAAGCTTTCTTT	CASSMGPPQGVNTEAFF
NA	TRBV6-4	TRBD1	TRBJ1-2	TGTGCCAGCAGTGATGGGACAGGGGGTAACTCCTATGGCTACACCTTC	CASSDGTGGNSYGYTF
NA	TRBV3-1/TRBV3-2	TRBD2	TRBJ2-7	TGTGCCAGCAGCCATACGGGACTATCGACCTACGAGCAGTACTTC	CASSHTGLSTYEQYF
few	TRBV11-2	NA	TRBJ2-1	TGTGCCAGCAGCTTAGAATCCGGACTACCAGTGGGTTACAATGAGCAGTTCTTC	CASSLESGLPVGYNEQFF
NA	TRBV5-6	TRBD2	TRBJ2-1	TGTGCCAGCAGCTTACGACTAGCGGGAGGGCCTAATTACAATGAGCAGTTCTTC	CASSLRLAGGPNYNEQFF
NA	TRBV10-3	TRBD1	TRBJ2-1	TGTGCCATCAGTACACCCGGGACAGGAGACAATGAGCAGTTCTTC	CAISTPGTGDNEQFF
NA	TRBV29-1	TRBD1	TRBJ1-4	TGCAGCGCTATCACAGGGGAACATGGTGAAAAACTGTTTTTT	CSAITGEHGEKLFF
NA	TRBV6-1	TRBD2	TRBJ2-7	TGTGCCAGCAGTGGTAGCGGGACCACCTTTTCCTACGAGCAGTACTTC	CASSGSGTTFSYEQYF
NA	TRBV7-3	TRBD1	TRBJ1-1	TGTGCCAGCAGTACAGGACAGGGTAACACTGAAGCTTTCTTT	CASSTGQGNTEAFF
once	TRBV5-6	NA	TRBJ1-3	TGTGCCAGCAGCTGGGACAACTCTGGAAACACCATATATTTT	CASSWDNSGNTIYF
NA	TRBV19	TRBD2	TRBJ2-2	TGTGCCAGTAGTATTGCTAGCGGGTACACCGGGGAGCTGTTTTTT	CASSIASGYTGELFF
NA	TRBV7-3	NA	TRBJ2-3	TGTGCCAGCAGCTTAATAGGGAGTGACTCAGATACGCAGTATTTT	CASSLIGSDSDTQYF
NA	TRBV27	TRBD1	TRBJ2-5	TGTGCCAGCAGTCGGACCCGGGACAGGGGGCGAGAGACCCAGTACTTC	CASSRTRDRGRETQYF
NA	TRBV30	NA	TRBJ1-5	TGTGCCTGGAGTTCCAGGGGTGGCAATCAGCCCCAGCATTTT	CAWSSRGGNQPQHF
once	TRBV4-1	TRBD2	TRBJ2-5	TGCGCCAGCAGCCAAGATACGAGTGGGAGGGCCGTGGGAGAGACCCAGTACTTC	CASSQDTSGRAVGETQYF
NA	TRBV5-1	NA	TRBJ1-1	TGCGCCAGCAGCTTGACAGGGCGGACTGAAGCTTTCTTT	CASSLTGRTEAFF
NA	TRBV25-1	TRBD2	TRBJ2-1	TGTGCCAGCAGATCCTTGGGTAGCGGGATATACAATGAGCAGTTCTTC	CASRSLGSGIYNEQFF
NA	TRBV19	NA	TRBJ1-1	TGTGCCAGTAGTAACAGCATGAACACTGAAGCTTTCTTT	CASSNSMNTEAFF
NA	TRBV24-1	NA	TRBJ1-6	TGTGCCACCAGTGATGGCAGGGTTAATTCACCCCTCCACTTT	CATSDGRVNSPLHF
NA	TRBV19	TRBD1	TRBJ1-2	TGTGCCAGTAGTATACGGGGGACAGTCCAAGGGTCAGGGAGCTATGGCTACACCTTC	CASSIRGTVQGSGSYGYTF
NA	TRBV5-6	TRBD2	TRBJ2-3	TGTGCCAGCAGCCAAATAGCGGGAGGCCGCACAGATACGCAGTATTTT	CASSQIAGGRTDTQYF
NA	TRBV11-2	TRBD2	TRBJ2-1	TGTGCCAGCAGTAGCGGGACTAGCGGCAATGAGCAGTTCTTC	CASSSGTSGNEQFF
NA	TRBV7-8	TRBD1	TRBJ1-2	TGTGCCAGCAGCCCTACGGGACAGAACTATGGCTACACCTTC	CASSPTGQNYGYTF
once	TRBV2	TRBD2	TRBJ2-3	TGTGCCAGCCCGGGGGGAGATACGCAGTATTTT	CASPGGDTQYF
NA	TRBV5-1	TRBD1	TRBJ2-3	TGCGCCAGCAGACCCGGGACAGGGATCCCCAGCACAGATACGCAGTATTTT	CASRPGTGIPSTDTQYF
few	TRBV24-1	TRBD2	TRBJ2-4	TGTGCCACCAGTGATGGGGGACTAGCGGGAGGGCAGGAAAACATTCAGTACTTC	CATSDGGLAGGQENIQYF
NA	TRBV7-9	NA	TRBJ1-5	TGTGCCAGCAGCCCAGGGTTTCAGCCCCAGCATTTT	CASSPGFQPQHF
NA	TRBV11-3	TRBD2	TRBJ2-7	TGTGCCAGCAGCCCGTTTCCAAGCGGGAAGGGTTACGAGCAGTACTTC	CASSPFPSGKGYEQYF
NA	TRBV3-1/TRBV3-2	NA	TRBJ1-2	TGTGCCAGCAGCCATGGGGATGCAGGCGGGGGCTACACCTTC	CASSHGDAGGGYTF
NA	TRBV4-2	TRBD2	TRBJ2-1	TGTGCCAGCAGCCAAGATTTAGGGACTAGCGGGATGAATGAGCAGTTCTTC	CASSQDLGTSGMNEQFF
NA	TRBV27	NA	TRBJ1-4	TGTGCCAGCAGTCCGTACGCGCCGGGGGGCGTCAATGAAAAACTGTTTTTT	CASSPYAPGGVNEKLFF
NA	TRBV4-1	NA	TRBJ1-1	TGCGCCAGCAGCCAAGCAACGGCAGGGCCCCTAACTGAAGCTTTCTTT	CASSQATAGPLTEAFF
NA	TRBV4-1	TRBD1	TRBJ2-7	TGCGCCAGCAGCCAAGAAATGGGGACAGGGACGTCCTACGAGCAGTACTTC	CASSQEMGTGTSYEQYF
few	TRBV5-1	TRBD2	TRBJ2-1	TGCGCCAGCAGCTTAAGAAACGCTAGCGGGAACCACAATGAGCAGTTCTTC	CASSLRNASGNHNEQFF
NA	TRBV6-5	NA	TRBJ2-7	TGTGCCAGCAGTTACGAGGGAGCCCGGACCTACGAGCAGTACTTC	CASSYEGARTYEQYF
NA	TRBV18	NA	TRBJ1-2	TGTGCCAGCTCACCACCCGAGACTAACTATGGCTACACCTTC	CASSPPETNYGYTF
NA	TRBV25-1	NA	TRBJ1-6	TGTGCCAGCAGTGAATTTAGTTCACCCCTCCACTTT	CASSEFSSPLHF
NA	TRBV24-1	NA	TRBJ1-2	TGTGCCACCAGTCCGGGAGCTAACTATGGCTACACCTTC	CATSPGANYGYTF
NA	TRBV11-1	NA	TRBJ2-7	TGTGCCAGCAGCCGTCCAGGGGTCTACGAGCAGTACTTC	CASSRPGVYEQYF
NA	TRBV30	NA	TRBJ1-1	TGTGCCTGGAGCAGGGGTGGGCGGAACACTGAAGCTTTCTTT	CAWSRGGRNTEAFF
NA	TRBV18	TRBD2	TRBJ2-5	TGTGCCAGCTCAACTAGCGAACAAGAGACCCAGTACTTC	CASSTSEQETQYF
NA	TRBV24-1	NA	TRBJ2-1	TGTGCCACCAGTCACAGGTACAATGAGCAGTTCTTC	CATSHRYNEQFF
NA	TRBV10-1	NA	TRBJ1-1	TGCGCCAGACTCCCCAGGGTGGGGAACACTGAAGCTTTCTTT	CARLPRVGNTEAFF
NA	TRBV5-1	TRBD1	TRBJ2-7	TGCGCCAGCAGCACCCGACAGGGAAGCTACGAGCAGTACTTC	CASSTRQGSYEQYF
NA	TRBV3-1/TRBV3-2	TRBD1	TRBJ1-5	TGTGCCAGCAGTAACACAGGGGATCAGCCCCAGCATTTT	CASSNTGDQPQHF
NA	TRBV5-1	NA	TRBJ2-7	TGCGCCAGCAGCCCACTGGTGGGCAGCTACGAGCAGTACTTC	CASSPLVGSYEQYF
once	TRBV7-9	NA	TRBJ1-4	TGTGCCGTAGGTGACAGGAAGAATGAAAAACTGTTTTTT	CAVGDRKNEKLFF
NA	TRBV2	NA	TRBJ1-4	TGTGCCAGCAATCGGGGAGCGAGTGAAAAACTGTTTTTT	CASNRGASEKLFF
NA	TRBV9	NA	TRBJ1-1	TGTGCCAGCAGCGCCAGTGGAGGGGGAGGGATCCACACTGAAGCTTTCTTT	CASSASGGGGIHTEAFF
NA	TRBV19	NA	TRBJ1-6	TGTGCCAGTAGTATAGGGGCCGTTCATAATTCACCCCTCCACTTT	CASSIGAVHNSPLHF
NA	TRBV7-8	NA	TRBJ2-2	TGTGCCAGCAGCTTACTGTTGGCGGGACGAATTGCGAACACCGGGGAGCTGTTTTTT	CASSLLLAGRIANTGELFF
NA	TRBV7-7	NA	TRBJ1-1	TGTGCTAGCAGCCCACGCAACAGGGTTGTGCACACTGAAGCTTTCTTT	CASSPRNRVVHTEAFF
NA	TRBV24-1	NA	TRBJ2-3	TGTGCCACCAGTGGTCAGGGGATTGCAGATACGCAGTATTTT	CATSGQGIADTQYF